The subject of this entry is one T cell receptor beta chain. The sample originates from a study of blood T cell repertoires in COVID-19. Turning to the study itself: COVID-19 samples from acute and convalescent phases originated in the United States, Italy and Spain. PBMCs, B-cell-depleted T cells, or T cells were the source of the cDNA or gDNA that made up the material.

In the original workflow: Amplification from reference gene primers served as the basis for estimated nucleated cell counts. TCRdb's copy holds only in-frame clones and misses some; the assay was immunoSEQ multiplex PCR. Clone size and the V and J calls come from that table; the DNA yielded D and trimming. The profile shows over 150,000 clones, nearly 80% of them singletons. Germline V gene sequence: CDR1 SGHRS, CDR2 YFSETQ. With V trimmed by 2 bases and J by 8 bases, 8 bases remained unmatched. The CDR3 totals 15 residues. Material: peripheral blood. This TCR was sampled from a man aged 80 or over with acute or convalescent COVID-19. The chain uses TRBV5-1 and TRBJ2-1; 9 nucleotides match TRBD2. The CDR3 bases are TGCGCCAGCAGCTTTGGTCTAGCGGGGAGGGATGAGCAGTTCTTC. Its translation is CASSFGLAGRDEQFF. The full variable domain, completed using reference TRBV5-1 and TRBJ2-1, is KAGVTQTPRYLIKTRGQQVTLSCSPISGHRSVSWYQQTPGQGLQFLFEYFSETQRNKGNFPGRFSGRQFSNSRSEMNVSTLELGDSALYLCASSFGLAGRDEQFFGPGTRLTVL.